The source of this TCR beta chain is a study of neurological immune-mediated disorders (dated by TCRdb to the late 2010s). General notes on the study: Among the 35 or so multiple sclerosis patients, relapsing-remitting MS was present in about 31 and secondary progressive MS was present in 3. The cohort included 68 subjects: around 15 with HAM/TSP, about 34 with multiple sclerosis, and about 20 healthy controls. Longitudinal samples, technical triplicates and paired sorted CD4+ and CD8+ T-cell subsets, alongside PBMC samples, were included among the roughly 97 TCR-beta libraries. Using UMI-based sequencing, the study compared peripheral blood TCR-beta repertoires from patients with HTLV-I-associated myelopathy (HAM/TSP), patients with multiple sclerosis, and healthy controls. The paper's findings and limits, for the study overall: TCR clonal expansion was highest in HAM/TSP patients and lowest in MS patients, with MS patients falling below even healthy controls. Across subjects, expanded clones never shared an identical CDR3 amino acid sequence, which suggests that the TCR-beta repertoires in every group were private. No association of the MS cluster with clinical or MRI features was observed, and the need for larger cohorts was stated by the authors. In phylogenetic analysis, the repertoires of 18 of 34 MS patients grouped into a cluster of related CDR3 sequences, which suggests a possible signature at the repertoire level.

This clonotype has at least ten counts. The target of this receptor is not known. No clone much larger than this one lies a single base away; base qualities are absent. For unsorted PBMC libraries, 2 million PBMCs were used after storage in RNAlater at -80 degrees C until RNA extraction. The multiple sclerosis patients were enrolled in a US clinical protocol that evaluated disease progression with magnetic resonance imaging. Peripheral blood was subjected to Ficoll-Hypaque density gradient centrifugation to isolate PBMCs, which were then cryopreserved in liquid nitrogen. cDNA was synthesized by template-switch 5'RACE using a primer with a 10-nucleotide random unique molecular identifier that tagged each TCR transcript. Over 170 million TCR-beta sequences, covering 15-18 subjects, were produced in each sequencing run. Total RNA was extracted with the RNeasy kit. The KAPA Real-time Library Amplification kit was used to amplify TCR-beta VDJ regions with primers for the TCR constant region and the 5'RACE anchor. A first PCR added sample indexes and Illumina adaptors, and a second PCR then raised library yield. After purification with Ampure beads, the TCR product of roughly 650 bp was size-selected on a 2% E-gel SizeSelection system. Before pooling, library quality was checked on a Bioanalyzer, concentration was measured with Qubit, and libraries were quantified with the Kapa Library Quantification kit. Paired-end 2 x 150 bp sequencing of the libraries was performed on an Illumina HiSeq 2500. To increase sequence diversity, about 25-31% phiX was spiked into each library pool. In the authors' own workflow: Quality-filtered reads were processed with the UMI-based MiGEC pipeline, which removed over 75% of raw TCR sequences during error correction. VDJ genes were aligned to IMGT germline references, and clonotypes were defined by unique CDR3 amino acid sequence plus V-J genes. Clonal expansion, Shannon diversity and CDR3 relatedness were evaluated with VDJtools (CalcPairwiseDistances, ClusterSamples), while phylogenetic trees were built in CLCbio workbench. Clones with at least 8 unique UMIs were defined as expanded, with this threshold being based on coefficient-of-variation modelling across technical triplicates. The public reads were run again by TCRdb, first through fastp at Q25 and then through MiXCR, and only productive beta chains were kept. Identical CDR3 protein sequences are pooled into one entry, listed with their most common genes and DNA. TCRdb, not the original authors, processed these V and J calls. The sample records more than 50,000 distinct CDR3 sequences, 3.5% to 4.5% of which are singletons. Under 2.5% of the sample belongs to the ten largest clones.

Sequences MNHEY (CDR1) and SMNVEV (CDR2) are obtained from the germline V gene (reference sequence). V is clipped by 6 bases and J by 6 bases, and the sequence between their germline boundaries is 12 bases long. The CDR3 has 12 amino acids, counting the end cysteine and phenylalanine. This entry keeps only the CDR3 DNA: 36 bases, framed from base 1. Recombination linked TRBV27 to TRBJ2-7; confidence is insufficient to name the D gene. The sequence was obtained from a woman aged 50 to 65 with multiple sclerosis. Material for sequencing was PBMCs. The DNA reads as follows: TGTGCCAGCAGAACCATGGCCGCCGAGCAGTACTTC. Translated, this gives CASRTMAAEQYF.